The sample holds a few counts of the clone carrying this T cell receptor (beta chain). The antigen remains unidentified. Only in-frame clones appear in the TCRdb table, and some are missing; sequencing was by immunoSEQ multiplex PCR. The sample lists 50,000 to 65,000 clones; around nine tenths were seen once. The data were taken from a study of OX40 agonist ivuxolimab in advanced cancers. Looking at the study overall: One patient with hepatocellular carcinoma and two with cutaneous melanoma, three in all, had partial responses.

Findings and caveats of the study: There was clonal expansion of CD4+ and CD8+ blood T cells by week 6 at 0.1 to 3.0 mg/kg. Relative to CD4+, CD8+ T cells held more expanded clones on average.

The CDR3 loop spans 13 amino acids. V was trimmed by 8 bases and J by 3 bases, leaving 14 bases between them. Per the germline V gene, CDR1 is SNHLY and CDR2 is FYNNEI. The source of this sequence is an adult with an advanced solid tumor such as melanoma, head and neck, liver or kidney cancer. Sequencing used CD4+ or CD8+ T cells sorted from blood, obtained in a trial of the OX40 agonist ivuxolimab. The chain employs TRBV2 and TRBJ2-7; D is undetermined. The CDR3 sequence: CASGMTGNYEQYF. The CDR3 nucleotides read TGTGCCAGCGGTATGACTGGGAACTACGAGCAGTACTTC.